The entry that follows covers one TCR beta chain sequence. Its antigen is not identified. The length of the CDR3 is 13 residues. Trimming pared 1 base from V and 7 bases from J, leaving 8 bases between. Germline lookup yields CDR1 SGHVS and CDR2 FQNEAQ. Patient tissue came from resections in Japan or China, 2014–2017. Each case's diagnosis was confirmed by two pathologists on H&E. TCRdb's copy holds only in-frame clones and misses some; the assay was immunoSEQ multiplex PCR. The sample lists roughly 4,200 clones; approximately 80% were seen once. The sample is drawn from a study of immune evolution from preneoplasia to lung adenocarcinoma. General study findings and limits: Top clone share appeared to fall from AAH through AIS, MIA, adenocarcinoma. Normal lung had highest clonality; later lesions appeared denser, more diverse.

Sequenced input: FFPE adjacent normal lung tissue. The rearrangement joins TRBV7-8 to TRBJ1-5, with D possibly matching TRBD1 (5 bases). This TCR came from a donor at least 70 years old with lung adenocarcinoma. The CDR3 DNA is TGTGCCAGCAGCTTAGGGGGGGACCAGCCCCAGCATTTT. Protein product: CASSLGGDQPQHF.